This T cell receptor (beta chain) was captured in a study of shared clonotypes between healthy human individuals (dated by TCRdb to the early 2020s). Background for the entire study: The cohort included a few men and a couple of women between 18 and 49 years of age. Per donor, three plates each were used for CD4 naive and CD4 memory, two for CD8 naive, and one for CD8 memory. Blood TCR repertoires of 5 or 6 healthy adults were deeply sequenced to estimate repertoire size and the extent of clonotype sharing between individuals. Libraries were prepared and TCR repertoires were sequenced by different laboratories using diverse techniques, in order to increase sequencing depth and limit assay-specific biases. Each donor's leukapheresis produced roughly between roughly 0.85 and 10 billion PBMCs. What the authors observed across the whole study: Compared with non-shared clonotypes, the clonotypes found in all four sorted-subset donors had higher generation probabilities. Estimated clonotype richness was generally larger for naive than for memory subsets. Rarefaction of sorted-subset datasets indicated incomplete sequencing despite the large sequencing depth. Because the study included only a small number of donors, the genetic and exposure-history diversity represented was limited. Across a few donors, roughly 5.1% of naive CD4, approximately 3.6% of naive CD8, 2.3% of memory CD4, and approximately 0.4% of memory CD8 clonotypes were shared. Sampling was restricted to blood, and TCR repertoires in tissue are likely to differ from TCR repertoires in blood. Pairwise subsampling indicated that sequencing depth was expected to affect the degree of clonotype sharing among donors.

TCR CDR3 regions were amplified from genomic DNA by multiplex PCR using the deep immunoSEQ assay. For each cell subset, the extracted genomic DNA was distributed evenly across all wells of several immunoSEQ 96-well plates, and each plate served as one replicate. For sorted subsets, each replicate PCR was loaded with about 200 ng genomic DNA, equivalent to 30,000 to 35,000 T cell genomes. The purified libraries were quantified using a Qubit 3.0 fluorometer, sized with a Bioanalyzer 2100, and then quantified again using the KAPA Library Quantification kit. Every immunoSEQ 96-well plate was sequenced on a separate single-read 150-cycle Illumina NextSeq 550 flow cell. As for how the authors treated the data: Because the immunoSEQ output held only junctional sequences and lacked quality scores, the filtering could not match the filtering applied to full-length reads. Sequences were annotated with PyIR, a Python wrapper for IgBLAST v1.9, using IMGT germline references to assign V/J genes and CDR3. Reads were filtered out if the reads had weak V/J assignments (E-value above 1e-6), no CDR3, stop codons, out-of-frame junctions, or ambiguous translated residues. V3J clonotypes were defined by identical inferred V gene, J gene, and CDR3 amino acid sequence. The percentage overlap between two repertoires was calculated by dividing the number of shared unique clonotypes by the size of the smaller repertoire. RTK rarefaction, the Chao1 estimator, and Recon v2.1 estimates of unobserved clonotypes were used to assess repertoire richness. Generation probabilities were computed with OLGA for all TCRbeta clonotypes obtained by the gDNA method from four donors. What TCRdb holds here is the immuneACCESS table cut down to in-frame rearrangements. Part of the clones is not present; checked against another copy, under half of the missing clones reflect an unresolved V gene, and the others are unexplained. V, J and clone size reflect that table, while D and trimming were determined from the DNA. For this sample there are some 1.4 million clones; around 95% appear just once. The ten biggest clones cover about 1% of the sample.

Donors were healthy HIV-negative adults with no recently reported acute infections or vaccinations. Every donor was a Caucasian adult living in Nashville, Tennessee, USA. CD4+ T cells were enriched by magnetic negative selection; naive cells were then positively selected on CD45RA, and the negative fraction formed the memory subset. After blood collection by leukapheresis, PBMCs were isolated using Ficoll-Histopaque density gradient centrifugation and then cryopreserved in the vapor phase of liquid nitrogen. Purity and quantity of every magnetically sorted T cell population were checked by analytical flow cytometry. Genomic DNA was isolated from every sorted fraction and measured by UV absorbance on a Nanodrop 2000c. From the germline V gene, CDR1 is KGHSH and CDR2 is LQKENI. Its CDR3 holds 17 amino acids, cysteine through phenylalanine. Left in the record is the CDR3 DNA by itself, 51 bases read in frame from the first base. A distance of 17 bases separates the germline ends of V and J, which lose 0 bases and 3 bases respectively.

This clone was observed a few times. Which antigen it targets is not known. No base-level quality is on record; no much larger clone is a single base apart. This clonotype originated in a man aged 25 to 40 in good health. Sequencing was performed on naive CD4+ T cells sorted from blood. In the paper's terms, the cell subset or site label means: CD45RA+ positively selected. The rearranged chain carries TRBV18 and TRBJ1-2, and perhaps TRBD1 as D gene, on 6 matching bases. CDR3 sequence: CASSPPSPAGVDYGYTF. In nucleotide form, the sequence is TGTGCCAGCTCACCACCTAGTCCGGCAGGGGTTGACTATGGCTACACCTTC. Extended through the reference TRBV18 and TRBJ1-2 proteins, this CDR3 yields the full variable domain: NAGVMQNPRHLVRRRGQEARLRCSPMKGHSHVYWYRQLPEEGLKFMVYLQKENIIDESGMPKERFSAEFPKEGPSILRIQQVVRGDSAAYFCASSPPSPAGVDYGYTFGSGTRLTVV.